The clone carrying this T cell receptor (beta chain) came up a few times. Its target is unknown. Germline values: CDR1 KGHSH, CDR2 LQKENI. J was trimmed by 5 bases and V by 4 bases; bases with no gene match: 5. The CDR3 is 15 residues long. The sample is drawn from a study of T cells in Graves' hyperthyroidism and ophthalmopathy. General study results and limits: Most expanded thyroid clonotypes above 0.001 recurred in blood.

TCR beta CDR3 region amplification was performed from RNA transcripts. When the TCR CDR3 underwent first-round RT-PCR, the HTBI primer set was used. TCRdb ran MiXCR on the multiplex PCR reads and lists one entry per CDR3 protein. The repertoire holds 300,000 to 450,000 distinct CDR3 sequences, roughly 14% seen once, with about 10% in the top ten. The rearrangement uses TRBV18 and TRBJ2-5; 12 bases are a match to TRBD1. The origin of this receptor is a woman between 55 and 75 years old with Graves' hyperthyroidism. The specimen sequenced was blood. The CDR3 DNA sequence: TGTGCCAGCTCACGGGGGACAGGGGGCGCGGAGACCCAGTACTTC. This gives the protein CASSRGTGGAETQYF.